These 5 T cell receptor beta chains were sequenced from one sample in a study of blood T cell repertoires in COVID-19. Profiling relied on immunoSEQ multiplex PCR, and the TCRdb table lists in-frame clones only, not all of them. This table has about 94,000 clones, approximately 84% appearing once. The sequenced sample consisted of peripheral blood. These receptors came from a man aged 55-75 years with acute or convalescent COVID-19.

This rearrangement joins TRBV9 to TRBJ1-5, with TRBD1 matching over 8 bases. Per the germline V gene, CDR1 is SGDLS and CDR2 is YYNGEE. V lost 0 bases and J lost 7; bases outside the gene matches: 6. CDR3 length: 15 amino acids. CDR3 loop: CASSVGQGAGQPQHF. CDR3 coding DNA: TGTGCCAGCAGCGTAGGGCAGGGGGCAGGGCAGCCCCAGCATTTT.

The rearrangement links TRBV29-1 to TRBJ1-2, with a tentative D call TRBD1 (5 bases). The CDR3 loop spans 11 amino acids. Per the germline V gene, CDR1 is SQVTM and CDR2 is ANQGSEA. Trimming pared 6 bases from V and 3 bases from J, leaving 8 bases between. CDR3 sequence reads: CSVAGHYGYTF. CDR3 in DNA: TGCAGCGTCGCGGGGCACTATGGCTACACCTTC. The entire variable domain, with the rest obtained from reference TRBV29-1 and TRBJ1-2, is as follows: SAVISQKPSRDICQRGTSLTIQCQVDSQVTMMFWYRQQPGQSLTLIATANQGSEATYESGFVIDKFPISRPNLTFSTLTVSNMSPEDSSIYLCSVAGHYGYTFGSGTRLTVV.

This chain connects TRBV3-1 (or the pseudogene TRBV3-2) to TRBJ2-7, with D perhaps TRBD1 (5 bases). V was trimmed by 0 bases and J by 1 base, leaving 16 bases between them. The CDR3 loop spans 17 amino acids. CDR1 is LGHDT, CDR2 YNNKEL, per germline (reference sequence). The CDR3 nucleotides read TGTGCCAGCAGCCAAGAGACAGCCCCGGGTTCGTCCTACGAGCAGTACTTC. It yields the protein CASSQETAPGSSYEQYF.

The V gene is TRBV7-2, the J gene TRBJ1-2; a possible D gene is TRBD1 (6 bases). The CDR3 totals 13 residues. Germline CDR1 SGHTA, CDR2 FQGNSA. Trimming left V 4 bases short and J 3 bases short, with 9 bases between. In nucleotides, the CDR3 is TGTGCCAGCAGCTCGGACAGATACTATGGCTACACCTTC. Translating it yields CASSSDRYYGYTF.

In the case of this clone: At one end the junction does not follow the germline gene, possibly because of a read error. This rearrangement joins TRBV11-2 to TRBJ2-5, with 7 positions matching TRBD1. Germline CDR1 and CDR2: SGHAT and FQNNGV. The CDR3 sequence is 13 residues long. The CDR3 loop reads CASSVDRAETQYF. The CDR3 DNA reads TGTGCCAGCAGCGTAGACAGGGCAGAGACCCAGTACTTC.